This TCR beta chain emerged from a study of identical twins. The study, taken as a whole, reports: Cord blood beta clonotypes that were abundant carried fewer insertions, and memory repertoires showed no such trend. Out-of-frame alpha sequences shared between twins exhibited an excess of low generation probability. Modelling underestimated the level of out-of-frame TCR alpha sharing observed in monozygotic twins.

TCRdb itself ran the 5' RACE reads through MiXCR, one entry per CDR3 protein. The table lists 1.5 million to 2 million distinct CDR3 sequences, less than 40% of them singletons, with 0.25% to 0.3% in the top ten. This clonotype has at least ten counts. What it binds is not known. The junction had 0 bases not matched to a gene; V was cut back by 5 bases and J by 0 bases. The CDR3 totals 14 residues. The source material was cord blood. The chain employs TRBV12-3 or TRBV12-4 and TRBJ2-3; TRBD2 matches 9 bases. The sequence derives from a newborn girl in good health. The CDR3 here is CASSTSGSTDTQYF. DNA for the CDR3: TGTGCCAGCAGTACTAGCGGGAGCACAGATACGCAGTATTTT.